The next 3 T cell receptor beta chains were all read from a single sample in a study of TIL therapy for anti-PD-1-resistant metastatic lung cancer. The libraries were made with immunoSEQ v3. Only in-frame clones appear in the TCRdb table, and some are missing; sequencing was by immunoSEQ multiplex PCR. The data contain about 10,000 clones, about 55% of them singletons. Time point meaning: pre-treatment sample, taken before nivolumab and TIL therapy. The tumor samples were excised metastases, mostly pleural nodules or supraclavicular lymph nodes. Material: tumor tissue, obtained at baseline. The receptor source for this set is a person between 25 and 79 years old with non-small cell lung cancer.

The rearrangement uses TRBV5-1 and TRBJ2-3, with D hard to call. V gave up 3 bases and J gave up 0 bases, with 14 bases separating them. The CDR3 consists of 16 residues. In germline, CDR1 is SGHRS, CDR2 YFSETQ. The CDR3 DNA reads as TGCGCCAGCAGCTACATCGGGCCTGCTAGCACAGATACGCAGTATTTT. It yields the protein CASSYIGPASTDTQYF.

CDR3 in amino acids: CSARDQETQYF. CDR3 in DNA: TGCAGTGCTAGAGATCAAGAGACCCAGTACTTC. The chain recombines TRBV20-1 with TRBJ2-5, with D uncertain. Trimming removed 0 bases at V and 2 bases at J, with 1 base between. This CDR3 comprises 11 residues. Looked up from germline, CDR1 is DFQATT and CDR2 is SNEGSKA (reference sequence).

By share of the sample, this clone is medium-sized. This chain connects TRBV19 to TRBJ2-1; 7 bases match TRBD2. Trimming cost V 8 bases and J 9 bases; bases outside gene matches: 10. In germline, CDR1 is LNHDA, CDR2 SQIVND (reference sequence). CDR3 length: 13 amino acids. The CDR3 sequence: CASSSGLEGEQFF. The CDR3 region has the DNA TGTGCCAGTTCTAGCGGCCTGGAGGGTGAGCAGTTCTTC.